The clone carrying this T cell receptor beta chain was counted ten times or more. The antigen remains undetermined. This specimen belongs to a study of spatial heterogeneity in lung cancer. Time point given: sample taken at primary tumor resection. Unsorted tumor, nontumor lung tissue or cryopreserved PBMC supplied the whole RNA. TCRdb reprocessed the 5' RACE reads with MiXCR, giving one entry per CDR3 protein. In the table there are some 70,000 distinct CDR3 sequences, about an eighth of which are singletons. The CDR3 is made up of 13 amino acids. The V gene's germline CDR1 is LGHDT and CDR2 YNNKEL (reference sequence). V lost 5 bases, J lost 4 bases, and 9 bases lay in between. Study outcomes and limitations: Follow-up blood showed ubiquitous expanded tumor TCRs less than blood at resection did.

Specimen: PBMCs, collected at surgery. This clonotype was obtained from a male donor with early-stage non-small cell lung cancer. The chain couples TRBV3-1 to TRBJ1-5, with D possibly matching TRBD1 (5 bases). In DNA form, the CDR3 reads TGTGCCAGCAGCTTCAGGGAAAATCAGCCCCAGCATTTT. Amino acid sequence: CASSFRENQPQHF. The variable domain in full, completed from reference TRBV3-1 and TRBJ1-5, reads DTAVSQTPKYLVTQMGNDKSIKCEQNLGHDTMYWYKQDSKKFLKIMFSYNNKELIINETVPNRFSPKSPDKAHLNLHINSLELGDSAVYFCASSFRENQPQHFGDGTRLSIL.